This TCR beta chain stems from a study of OX40 agonist ivuxolimab in advanced cancers. On the study more broadly: Among those enrolled, mean age was 60 years (range roughly 23 to 90) and less than 90% were male. Patients with prior anti-PD-1, anti-PD-L1 or anti-CTLA-4 therapy were eligible; less than 50% had some. General observations from the study: Some nonresponders additionally presented with little normalized T-cell clonal expansion. Antigen specificity remained undetermined for the expanded peripheral T cells.

The protocol was immunoSEQ multiplex PCR, while the TCRdb copy is restricted to in-frame clones and leaves out a portion. Of 83,000 or so clones in the sample, 84% are singletons; the top ten hold 6.5% to 8%. The V gene's germline CDR1 is SGHNT and CDR2 YYREEE (reference sequence). V was cut by 7 bases and J by 5 bases, with 15 bases left in between. The CDR3 totals 13 residues. For this clone: Antigen: not known.

J is TRBJ1-1 and V is TRBV5-4, with D maybe TRBD1 (5 bases). This clonotype was sampled from an adult with an advanced solid tumor such as melanoma, head and neck, liver or kidney cancer. The sample consisted of CD4+ or CD8+ T cells sorted from blood, taken in a trial of the OX40 agonist ivuxolimab. The CDR3 sequence: CASRLSGGTEAFF. The DNA for the CDR3 is TGTGCCAGCCGCCTAAGCGGGGGGACTGAAGCTTTCTTT.